This T cell receptor beta chain was profiled in a study of lymphopenia after photon versus proton radiotherapy. Study-wide results and limits: Relative stability marked proton patients; photon patients lost diversity and naive cells.

This CDR3 contains 14 residues. Germline CDR1 reads GTSNPN; CDR2 reads SVGIG (reference sequence). V was shortened by 0 bases and J by 3 bases, with 12 bases between the two germline ends. Notes on this clone: What it recognizes is unknown. The same CDR3 also results from other DNA sequences found in this sample.

Method: immunoSEQ multiplex PCR; TCRdb's copy keeps in-frame clones and lacks some. The sample includes 150,000 to 200,000 clones, around 85% seen only once; the top ten take approximately 4.8%. The rearrangement uses TRBV30 and TRBJ2-7; either TRBD1 or TRBD2 may supply D (5 bases each). Sequencing used peripheral blood, obtained from a patient treated with photon-based radiotherapy. The TCR was taken from a man aged 50-60 years with gastric cancer. The CDR3 sequence: CAWSVLERGYEQYF. Written as DNA, the CDR3 is TGTGCCTGGAGTGTACTAGAGAGGGGCTACGAGCAGTACTTC.